These 21 T cell receptor beta chains were all obtained from the same sample, sequenced in a study of blood T cell repertoires in COVID-19. Assay used: immunoSEQ multiplex PCR; TCRdb lists only in-frame clones, some missing. The data show 200,000 to 250,000 clones, around 88% seen once. Sequencing was performed on PBMCs or T cells enriched from blood (not recorded which). The receptors originated from a woman in her 50s with acute COVID-19.

Here the CDR3 DNA reads TGTGCCATCAGCGCGGGGTATAGCAATCAGCCCCAGCATTTT. It yields the protein CAISAGYSNQPQHF. The genes are TRBV10-3 and TRBJ1-5; no clear D gene. Germline V gene sequence: CDR1 ENHRY, CDR2 SYGVKD. CDR3 length equals 14 residues. Trimming took 6 bases from V and 0 from J, leaving 9 bases between them.

The chain employs TRBV28 and TRBJ1-2, with D hard to call. The germline V gene encodes CDR1 MDHEN and CDR2 SYDVKM. The CDR3 extends over 12 amino acids. V lost 3 bases and J lost 2, with 4 bases in between. CDR3 amino acids: CASSFPNYGYTF. Written as DNA, the CDR3 is TGTGCCAGCAGTTTCCCGAACTATGGCTACACCTTC.

This clone was seen a single time. The DNA for the CDR3 is TGTGCCAGCAGACCAGGGGGTACAGCGGGTGGCTACACCTTC. Residues: CASRPGGTAGGYTF. The rearrangement uses TRBV28 and TRBJ1-2; 7 positions match TRBD1. The CDR3 sequence is 14 residues long. V gave up 6 bases and J gave up 7 bases; unmatched junction bases: 11. CDR1 and CDR2 (germline): MDHEN, SYDVKM.

A note on this clone: It is unclear where the CDR3 begins or ends on the DNA, so no DNA is shown, and the CDR3 is as TCRdb lists it. The CDR3 region is CASILGEGGELFF. The J gene is TRBJ2-2, the V gene TRBV2; the DNA was not compared with TRBD2, the D call given in the table. Germline V gives CDR1 SNHLY, CDR2 FYNNEI. The CDR3 is 13 residues long, counting both termini.

The V and J genes are TRBV19 and TRBJ2-7; 10 bases match TRBD2. CDR1 is LNHDA, CDR2 SQIVND, per germline (reference sequence). V dropped 5 bases and J dropped 1; count of bases not matched to a gene: 5. The CDR3 extends over 15 amino acids. CDR3 coding DNA: TGTGCCAGTAGTTTTTCAGCGGGAGGGTCCTACGAGCAGTACTTC. This translates into CASSFSAGGSYEQYF.

The chain uses TRBV29-1 and TRBJ2-1, with D possibly matching TRBD2 (6 bases). Between the trimmed V and J ends, which lost 0 bases and 0 bases, there was a span of 12 bases. The CDR3 length is 16 residues. The V gene's germline CDR1 is SQVTM and CDR2 ANQGSEA. CDR3 protein: CSVEEGGTSSYNEQFF. In DNA, the CDR3 is TGCAGCGTTGAAGAGGGGGGAACAAGCTCCTACAATGAGCAGTTCTTC.

The J gene is TRBJ2-7, the V gene TRBV7-8; 9 nucleotides agree with TRBD2. V lost 5 bases, J lost 0 bases, and 11 bases stayed unmatched. This CDR3 comprises 17 residues. Per the germline V gene, CDR1 is SGHVS and CDR2 is FQNEAQ. The chain's CDR3 is CASSHRLAALSSYEQYF. The CDR3 DNA reads as TGTGCCAGCAGCCATAGACTAGCGGCTTTAAGCTCCTACGAGCAGTACTTC.

The rearrangement links TRBV10-3 to TRBJ2-3; 7 bases agree with TRBD1. The CDR3 consists of 13 residues. In germline, CDR1 is ENHRY, CDR2 SYGVKD. Trimming at V came to 6 bases and at J to 3 bases, leaving 3 bases not matched to a gene. CDR3 protein: CAISGTATDTQYF. DNA for the CDR3: TGTGCCATCAGCGGGACAGCGACAGATACGCAGTATTTT.

The V call is TRBV13, the J call TRBJ2-5; 7 positions agree with TRBD2. V shed 4 bases and J 3 bases; nucleotides not matched to a gene: 23. The length of the CDR3 is 20 residues. Germline V gives CDR1 PRHDT, CDR2 FYEKMQ (reference sequence). The CDR3 here is CASSSSVGYGWRETEETQYF. DNA of the CDR3: TGTGCCAGCAGCTCCTCCGTGGGGTACGGGTGGCGGGAGACGGAAGAGACCCAGTACTTC.

This clone was recorded a few times. This chain links TRBV10-3 with TRBJ1-5, with D possibly TRBD1 on 5 matching bases. The CDR3 has 17 residues. Germline CDR1 and CDR2: ENHRY and SYGVKD. V lost 0 bases and J lost 1, with 13 bases in between. The CDR3: CAISESIGAGSNQPQHF. The CDR3 DNA reads as TGTGCCATCAGTGAGTCGATTGGGGCAGGGAGCAATCAGCCCCAGCATTTT.

The CDR3 DNA is TGTGCCAGCAGCCTAAGAGGGGGCACTGAAGCTTTCTTT. This sequence encodes CASSLRGGTEAFF. The chain links TRBV7-3 to TRBJ1-1, with D maybe TRBD1 (6 bases). The V and J ends lost 5 bases and 4 bases respectively, with 11 bases between them. The CDR3 is 13 amino acids. Germline CDR1 and CDR2: SGHTA and FQGTGA.

J is TRBJ2-7 and V is TRBV24-1; TRBD1 might be the D (6 bases). Germline CDR1 and CDR2: KGHDR and SFDVKD. V lost 4 bases, J lost 10 bases, and 10 bases lay in between. CDR3 size: 11 residues. In nucleotides, the CDR3 is TGTGCCACCAGTGACTACAGGGATCAGTACTTC. Encoded protein: CATSDYRDQYF.

The chain joins TRBV27 to TRBJ2-1; perhaps TRBD2 as D (5 bases). This CDR3 comprises 14 residues. V lost 6 bases, J lost 3 bases, and 12 bases lay in between. Germline values: CDR1 MNHEY, CDR2 SMNVEV (reference sequence). CDR3 DNA: TGTGCCAGCAGATTACGGGGTAACTACAATGAGCAGTTCTTC. Translation: CASRLRGNYNEQFF.

The chain joins TRBV11-2 to TRBJ1-2, with 9 bases fitting TRBD1. The V segment lost 4 bases and the J segment 7 bases; nucleotides outside the gene matches: 7. CDR3 length: 14 amino acids. Germline assignment: CDR1 SGHAT and CDR2 FQNNGV. In nucleotides, the CDR3 is TGTGCCAGCAGCTCGGACAGGGGAGCGACTGGCTACACCTTC. The encoded protein is CASSSDRGATGYTF.

The chain combines TRBV7-3 with TRBJ2-1; 13 bases are a match to TRBD2. The V segment lost 3 bases and the J segment 8 bases; nucleotides outside the gene matches: 13. Germline CDR1 reads SGHTA; CDR2 reads FQGTGA. The CDR3 is 18 amino acids. DNA for the CDR3: TGTGCCAGCAGCTTGGACCCTCGGACTAGCGGGAGTAAGGATGAGCAGTTCTTC. It specifies CASSLDPRTSGSKDEQFF.

The gene calls are TRBV28 and TRBJ2-1, with D perhaps TRBD1 (6 bases). Trimming cost V 4 bases and J 0 bases, with 13 bases left between them. Looked up from germline, CDR1 is MDHEN and CDR2 is SYDVKM. CDR3 length equals 16 residues. The DNA for the CDR3 is TGTGCCAGCAGTTCCCTCACGGACAGCTCCTACAATGAGCAGTTCTTC. Residues: CASSSLTDSSYNEQFF.

The rearrangement links TRBV18 to TRBJ1-4; maybe TRBD1 (5 bases). The ends were cut back, 8 bases at V and 5 bases at J, with 12 bases in the middle. The CDR3 loop spans 13 amino acids. CDR1 is KGHSH and CDR2 is LQKENI in the germline V gene. CDR3 region: CASTDSLNEKLFF. CDR3 DNA sequence: TGTGCCAGCACCGACAGCCTAAATGAAAAACTGTTTTTT.

The chain couples TRBV7-2 to TRBJ2-3; TRBD2 agrees at 7 bases. Unmatched junction bases numbered 16, after V lost 2 bases and J lost 5 bases. Germline CDR1 is SGHTA and CDR2 is FQGNSA. This CDR3 is 18 amino acids long. The DNA of the CDR3 is TGTGCCAGCAGCTTAAGGCGGTCGGGGGGACTTCCAAGAGATACGCAGTATTTT. The encoded protein is CASSLRRSGGLPRDTQYF.

V and J are TRBV7-9 and TRBJ2-3; no definite D call. CDR1 is SEHNR and CDR2 is FQNEAQ in the germline V gene (reference sequence). The CDR3 is 15 residues long. Trimming removed 6 bases from V and 7 bases from J, with 20 bases in between. The CDR3 bases are TGTGCCAGCAGTCCAAGACAAACCCCTGAACATACGCAGTATTTT. This sequence encodes CASSPRQTPEHTQYF.

The V gene is TRBV29-1, the J gene TRBJ2-3; TRBD1 aligns across 7 bases. V shed 0 bases, J shed 11 bases, and the junction held 2 bases outside the gene matches. CDR3 length: 11 residues. Germline CDR1 and CDR2: SQVTM and ANQGSEA. This CDR3 reads CSVEDRDRQYF. The CDR3 bases are TGCAGCGTTGAAGATCGGGACAGGCAGTATTTT.

The chain links TRBV18 to TRBJ1-6; 9 nucleotides align to TRBD1. V shed 2 bases and J 9 bases; nucleotides not matched to a gene: 5. The CDR3 length is 15 residues. Germline CDR1 is KGHSH and CDR2 is LQKENI. In DNA, the CDR3 is TGTGCCAGCTCACCAGGGACAGGGACAGGTTCACCCCTCCACTTT. Amino acids: CASSPGTGTGSPLHF.